Presented here are 5 T cell receptor beta chains from one specimen sequenced in a study of tumor-infiltrating lymphocytes in primary liver carcinoma. Co-extraction of both nucleic acids (RNA and DNA) used roughly 19-33 mg of unsorted bulk tissue. Starting material of 500 to 600 ng total RNA yielded TCR beta cDNA via a constant-region primer. Library construction for TCR beta comprised three nested multiplex PCR rounds performed with slightly modified ARM-PCR. It was with TRBV1-TRBV30 forward primers and a C-beta reverse primer that the first two PCR rounds were run, at roughly 10 cycles each. One entry per CDR3 protein, called by TCRdb with MiXCR from the multiplex PCR reads. Found here are tens of thousands of distinct CDR3 sequences, around 79% of them singletons; the top ten hold almost 40%. Sequencing input: liver tumor tissue from sampling region 4. Subset meaning: tumor region T4, right-lateral pole. These receptors were obtained from a woman in her twenties or thirties with primary liver carcinoma and hepatitis B virus infection.

With respect to this clonotype: Lacking the conserved final phenylalanine or tryptophan, this CDR3 likely reflects a read error. V gene TRBV4-2 combines with J gene TRBJ2-1; TRBD2 might be the D (6 bases). This CDR3 contains 17 residues. Germline CDR1 LGHNA, CDR2 YNFKEQ. The CDR3 DNA follows: TGTACCAGCAGCCAAGATATCGGATCGGGAGTGAACAATGAGCAGTTCCTC. Its translation: CTSSQDIGSGVNNEQFL.

The CDR3 region has the DNA TGTGCCTGGAGTCTTGGAGGGAACCAGCCCCAGCATTTT. Protein: CAWSLGGNQPQHF. This chain uses TRBV30 with TRBJ1-5; no definite D call. The germline gives CDR1 GTSNPN, CDR2 SVGIG (reference sequence). The ends were cut back, 2 bases at V and 7 bases at J, with 12 bases in the middle. This CDR3 region has 13 residues. Complete variable domain (other parts from reference TRBV30 and TRBJ1-5): SQTIHQWPATLVQPVGSPLSLECTVEGTSNPNLYWYRQAAGRGLQLLFYSVGIGQISSEVPQNLSASRPQDRQFILSSKKLLLSDSGFYLCAWSLGGNQPQHFGDGTRLSIL.

V gene TRBV12-3 or TRBV12-4 combines with J gene TRBJ2-1, with 11 positions matching TRBD2. Trimming cost V 6 bases and J 15 bases; bases outside gene matches: 16. The CDR3 contains 15 residues. The CDR3 DNA reads as TGTGCCAGCAGCCTGTCCGGGACTAGCGGACGTGAACTGTTCTTC. Translation: CASSLSGTSGRELFF.

The sample holds a few counts of this clonotype. The chain joins TRBV6-6 to TRBJ1-5, with TRBD1 matching 12 bases. This CDR3 is 15 amino acids long. Germline assignment: CDR1 MNHNY and CDR2 SVGAGI (reference sequence). Germline trimming cut 2 bases from V and 16 bases from J; bases unmatched to any gene: 12. The CDR3 DNA sequence: TGTGCCAGCAGTTACGGGACAGGGGGCAATCAACCCCGTCATTTT. This sequence encodes CASSYGTGGNQPRHF.

V is TRBV5-5 and J is TRBJ2-3, with D perhaps TRBD1 (6 bases). The germline V gene encodes CDR1 SGHKS and CDR2 YYEKEE (reference sequence). V shed 2 bases and J shed 1 base, with 14 bases lying between them. The CDR3 loop spans 16 amino acids. As DNA, the CDR3 is TGTGCCAGCAGCTTTGTCGCGAAGGGGGGCACAGATACGCAGTATTTT. Amino acid sequence: CASSFVAKGGTDTQYF.